The sequence of this TCR beta chain was determined in a study of T cells in Graves' hyperthyroidism and ophthalmopathy. Newly diagnosed hyperthyroidism patients aged 18 to 65 years had disease lasting under 2 months. Clinical symptoms, serum thyroxine and TRAb, thyroid ultrasound and orbital computed tomography were used for the diagnoses. This clonotype was seen at least ten times. Its antigen is currently unknown. V lost 1 base and J lost 0, with 7 bases in between. Germline CDR1 reads SGHAT; CDR2 reads FQNNGV. This CDR3 has 15 residues. Whole-study results and caveats: In blood, most of the thyroid clonotypes expanded above 0.001 were also present. Ophthalmopathy could be told apart from stable hyperthyroidism with a 13 V-J model.

RNA transcripts served as the template for amplifying TCR beta CDR3 regions. Primed by the HTBI set, a first-round RT-PCR was run on the TCR CDR3. TCRdb itself ran the multiplex PCR reads through MiXCR, one entry per CDR3 protein. The repertoire has approximately 210,000 distinct CDR3 sequences, approximately 17% of them found once; the top ten carry around 52%. This clonotype originated in a man over 45 with Graves' hyperthyroidism. The J gene is TRBJ2-1, the V gene TRBV11-2; D gene uncertain. Sample: blood. This CDR3 reads CASSLAQSSYNEQFF. As DNA, the CDR3 is TGTGCCAGCAGCTTAGCCCAAAGCTCCTACAATGAGCAGTTCTTC.